These T cell receptor beta chains were read from a single sample in a study of T-cell memory formation after mild COVID-19. TCRdb called the 5' RACE reads again in MiXCR, with one record for every CDR3 protein. The sample lists over 350,000 distinct CDR3 sequences, 16% occurring once. Sequencing was carried out using PBMCs or a T cell subset sorted from them (not recorded which). The receptors derive from a man younger than 35 who had mild COVID-19 (a few samples of this study predate the infection). Cell type and time point are not known. CDR3s include the opening cysteine and the closing phenylalanine or tryptophan. The D gene is left open where the match is weak. Rows give clone size only sometimes, using once, few, many, or a class for an expanded clone.

J: TRBJ1-1; V: TRBV3-1; D: .; size: many; DNA: TGTGCCAGCAGCCCTTACAGGGTAGCTTTCTTT; CDR3: CASSPYRVAFF
J: TRBJ2-2; V: TRBV7-3; D: .; size: few; DNA: TGTGCCAGCAGCTCCCGGCTTGGGGATCTGTTTTTT; CDR3: CASSSRLGDLFF
J: TRBJ2-1; V: TRBV6-2/TRBV6-3; D: .; size: .; DNA: TGTGCCAGCAGTTACGGGGGGGCGAGGAAGAATGAGCAGTTCTTC; CDR3: CASSYGGARKNEQFF
J: TRBJ2-7; V: TRBV27; D: TRBD1; size: few; DNA: TGTGCCAGCAGTTTATCGACGGGACAGGGGTACGAGCAGTACTTC; CDR3: CASSLSTGQGYEQYF
J: TRBJ2-3; V: TRBV5-1; D: .; size: .; DNA: TGCGCCAGCAGCTTGGACGGGGGCAGGGATACGCAGTATTTT; CDR3: CASSLDGGRDTQYF
J: TRBJ2-3; V: TRBV9; D: .; size: .; DNA: TGTGCCAGCAGCCTCAGCGGCTTGGGGGGTCGAGATACGCAGTATTTT; CDR3: CASSLSGLGGRDTQYF
J: TRBJ1-6; V: TRBV7-3; D: .; size: .; DNA: TGTGCCAGCAGAGACACGTTGAATTCACCCCTCCACTTT; CDR3: CASRDTLNSPLHF
J: TRBJ1-3; V: TRBV28; D: .; size: few; DNA: TGTGCCAGCAGATTACAGTTCTCTGGAAACACCATATATTTT; CDR3: CASRLQFSGNTIYF
J: TRBJ1-1; V: TRBV28; D: .; size: .; DNA: TGTGCCAGCGGTGAGTTGAACACTGAAGCTTTCTTT; CDR3: CASGELNTEAFF
J: TRBJ2-7; V: TRBV5-1; D: TRBD1; size: few; DNA: TGCGCCAGCAGCGTGGGGACAGGAACCTACGAGCAGTACTTC; CDR3: CASSVGTGTYEQYF
J: TRBJ2-3; V: TRBV12-3/TRBV12-4; D: .; size: few; DNA: TGTGCCAGCAGGCGCCTTCGCACAGATACGCAGTATTTT; CDR3: CASRRLRTDTQYF
J: TRBJ1-4; V: TRBV10-3; D: TRBD1; size: .; DNA: TGTGCCATCAGTGAGTCGACAGGGAATAATGAAAAACTGTTTTTT; CDR3: CAISESTGNNEKLFF
J: TRBJ2-7; V: TRBV15; D: TRBD1; size: many; DNA: TGTGCCACCAGCAGAGAATTTGGGACAGGCATGGCCTACGAGCAGTACTTC; CDR3: CATSREFGTGMAYEQYF
J: TRBJ1-2; V: TRBV3-1; D: .; size: few; DNA: TGTGCCAGCAGCCAAGCCCTCCTAGGGCAGGGGTACTATGGCTACACCTTC; CDR3: CASSQALLGQGYYGYTF
J: TRBJ2-5; V: TRBV7-6; D: TRBD2; size: few; DNA: TGTGCCAGCAGCCCTCCTCCCGGGGCGGGGGGAATAAAGACCCAGTACTTC; CDR3: CASSPPPGAGGIKTQYF
J: TRBJ2-2; V: TRBV5-1; D: TRBD1; size: .; DNA: TGCGCCAGCAACCTCCGACAGGGCCCCGACACCGGGGAGCTGTTTTTT; CDR3: CASNLRQGPDTGELFF
J: TRBJ1-1; V: TRBV5-1; D: TRBD1; size: few; DNA: TGCGCCAGCAGCCATGGACAGGGCCGGAACACTGAAGCTTTCTTT; CDR3: CASSHGQGRNTEAFF